One and the same sample provided the 18 T cell receptor beta chains below, sequenced in a study of shared clonotypes between healthy human individuals. Assay used: immunoSEQ multiplex PCR; TCRdb lists only in-frame clones, some missing. The sample includes approximately 530,000 clones, around 96% of them seen just once. The sample consisted of naive CD4+ T cells sorted from blood. The subset: CD45RA+ positively selected. The receptors stem from a woman in her 30s in good health.

The V and J genes are TRBV5-1 and TRBJ2-5; 11 positions agree with TRBD1. V was pared by 1 base and J by 5 bases, with 10 bases of the junction left unmatched. Germline V lookup: CDR1 SGHRS, CDR2 YFSETQ. The CDR3 covers 17 residues. The CDR3 reads CASSLIPGTGGSETQYF. The DNA of the CDR3 is TGCGCCAGCAGCTTGATCCCTGGGACAGGGGGTTCTGAGACCCAGTACTTC.

The genes are TRBV5-4 and TRBJ1-1, with no clear D. The CDR3 has 15 amino acids. From germline, CDR1 is SGHNT and CDR2 YYREEE (reference sequence). V lost 5 bases and J 6 bases, leaving 20 bases between the germline ends. CDR3 nucleotides: TGTGCCAGCAGGCCCCAGGCCGCGTCTAGTTCTGAAGCTTTCTTT. Protein: CASRPQAASSSEAFF.

V usage is TRBV5-6 and J usage is TRBJ2-4; perhaps TRBD2 as D (5 bases). The CDR3 covers 17 residues. Trimming removed 2 bases from V and 0 bases from J, with 15 bases in between. Germline V gives CDR1 SGHDT, CDR2 YYEEEE. CDR3 nucleotides: TGTGCCAGCAGCTTTTCGTCCGGGGTACTAGCCAAAAACATTCAGTACTTC. Encoded protein: CASSFSSGVLAKNIQYF. Looking up the rest from reference TRBV5-6 and TRBJ2-4 gives the full variable domain: DAGVTQSPTHLIKTRGQQVTLRCSPKSGHDTVSWYQQALGQGPQFIFQYYEEEERQRGNFPDRFSGHQFPNYSSELNVNALLLGDSALYLCASSFSSGVLAKNIQYFGAGTRLSVL.

This chain links TRBV4-1 with TRBJ1-1; 11 nucleotides line up with TRBD1. Germline V CDR1 and CDR2: MGHRA, YSYEKL. J lost 2 bases, V lost 1 base, and 15 bases had no gene match. The CDR3 covers 20 residues. The CDR3 sequence: CASSQGDSLRTGGGNTEAFF. The CDR3 bases are TGCGCCAGCAGCCAAGGTGATTCCTTGAGGACAGGGGGCGGAAACACTGAAGCTTTCTTT.

The J gene is TRBJ1-3, the V gene TRBV4-2; D not certain. V lost 1 base and J lost 3, with 16 bases in between. Germline CDR1 and CDR2: LGHNA and YNFKEQ. This CDR3 contains 17 residues. CDR3 sequence (DNA): TGTGCCAGCAGCCAAGGTCCTCGGGGATCGAGTGGAAACACCATATATTTT. Translating it yields CASSQGPRGSSGNTIYF.

This clone was detected only once. The chain is built from TRBV7-3 and TRBJ2-1; 7 nucleotides line up with TRBD2. This CDR3 spans 16 amino acids. The germline gives CDR1 SGHTA, CDR2 FQGTGA. V dropped 5 bases and J dropped 4; count of bases not matched to a gene: 11. The CDR3 region has the DNA TGTGCCAGCAGCCCCGAGGCCAGCGGGAATTACAATGAGCAGTTCTTC. It yields the protein CASSPEASGNYNEQFF.

CDR3 DNA sequence: TGTGCCAGCAGTTACAGGGGTCGTATCACTGAAGCTTTCTTT. Translation gives CASSYRGRITEAFF. The chain couples TRBV6-5 to TRBJ1-1; the D gene is possibly TRBD1 (5 bases). Germline CDR1 and CDR2: MNHEY and SVGAGI. The CDR3 extends over 14 amino acids. Trimming cost V 2 bases and J 4 bases, with 11 bases left between them.

The chain employs TRBV28 and TRBJ1-4; the D is unclear. The CDR3 has 12 amino acids. With 3 bases removed from V and 13 bases from J, the gap between germline ends came to 12 bases. Germline V gives CDR1 MDHEN, CDR2 SYDVKM. DNA for the CDR3: TGTGCCAGCAGTTTTAACCCCGGGCGACTGTTTTTT. This translates into CASSFNPGRLFF.

This chain uses TRBV30 with TRBJ2-5; TRBD1 matches at 9 bases. The J call may not be correct, given that the DNA end is closer to TRBJ2-7. The CDR3 has 13 amino acids. Germline lookup yields CDR1 GTSNPN and CDR2 SVGIG (reference sequence). CDR3 sequence: CAWSRTGVSEQYF. CDR3 sequence (DNA): TGTGCCTGGAGTCGGACAGGGGTAAGCGAGCAGTACTTC.

This clone was recorded once. The rearrangement uses TRBV11-2 and TRBJ2-7, with D perhaps given as TRBD1 or TRBD2 (5 bases each). Deletions cut 5 bases from V and 5 bases from J, with 13 bases between. The V gene's germline CDR1 is SGHAT and CDR2 FQNNGV. The length of the CDR3 is 13 residues. CDR3 nucleotide sequence: TGTGCCAGCAGCCCAATGGGGGTCCACGAGCAGTACTTC. It translates to CASSPMGVHEQYF.

The chain joins TRBV18 to TRBJ2-7; 12 nucleotides agree with TRBD1. Looked up from germline, CDR1 is KGHSH and CDR2 is LQKENI. Trimming cost V 6 bases and J 5 bases; bases outside gene matches: 11. The CDR3 is made up of 16 amino acids. As DNA, the CDR3 is TGTGCCAGCTCTCCTGCGACGGGACAGGGGGCCCACGAGCAGTACTTC. This encodes CASSPATGQGAHEQYF.

The chain is built from TRBV11-2 and TRBJ1-1, with D tentatively TRBD1 (6 bases). The germline CDR1 and CDR2 sequences are SGHAT and FQNNGV. The CDR3 is made up of 16 amino acids. V was cut by 5 bases and J by 2 bases, with 18 bases left in between. The CDR3 DNA is TGTGCCAGCAGCCCGGCTCCAGGGGACCCTAACACTGAAGCTTTCTTT. Its translation: CASSPAPGDPNTEAFF.

Points on this clone: At one end the junction does not follow the germline gene, possibly because of a read error. The chain recombines TRBV5-1 with TRBJ2-7, with D hard to call. This CDR3 region has 14 residues. Germline V gives CDR1 SGHRS, CDR2 YFSETQ. The CDR3 region is CASSLEGTSHEQYF. The CDR3 region has the DNA TGCGCCAGCAGCTTGGAGGGAACCTCCCACGAGCAGTACTTC. Filled out from reference TRBV5-1 and TRBJ2-7, the complete variable domain reads KAGVTQTPRYLIKTRGQQVTLSCSPISGHRSVSWYQQTPGQGLQFLFEYFSETQRNKGNFPGRFSGRQFSNSRSEMNVSTLELGDSALYLCASSLEGTSHEQYFGPGTRLTVT.

The chain links TRBV10-3 to TRBJ2-5, with 15 bases lining up with TRBD2. Germline lookup yields CDR1 ENHRY and CDR2 SYGVKD. The V segment lost 8 bases and the J segment 5 bases; nucleotides outside the gene matches: 9. There are 16 residues in the CDR3. The CDR3 spells CAIRRGLAGGEETQYF. The CDR3 region has the DNA TGTGCCATCCGTCGCGGACTAGCGGGAGGGGAGGAGACCCAGTACTTC.

This chain joins TRBV27 and TRBJ1-1; D remains unclear. Germline values: CDR1 MNHEY, CDR2 SMNVEV (reference sequence). V dropped 3 bases and J dropped 0 bases, with 11 bases sitting between them. CDR3 length: 15 amino acids. This chain's CDR3 is CASSFDRFLNTEAFF. The CDR3 DNA sequence: TGTGCCAGCAGTTTTGATAGGTTTTTGAACACTGAAGCTTTCTTT.

This chain connects TRBV9 to TRBJ2-5, with 11 bases matching TRBD2. The J call may be incorrect, as the DNA end agrees better with TRBJ2-7. The V gene's germline CDR1 is SGDLS and CDR2 YYNGEE. The CDR3 extends over 17 amino acids. The CDR3 loop is CASSVAPTSGSQNEQYF. The CDR3 nucleotides are TGTGCCAGCAGCGTAGCTCCAACTAGCGGGAGTCAGAACGAGCAGTACTTC.

This sequence joins TRBV5-6 and TRBJ1-2, with 8 bases matching TRBD1. Germline values: CDR1 SGHDT, CDR2 YYEEEE. The CDR3 is 15 amino acids. J was trimmed by 0 bases and V by 0 bases; bases with no gene match: 1. The CDR3 nucleotides read TGTGCCAGCAGCTTGGTGGACAGGGCTAACTATGGCTACACCTTC. Protein product: CASSLVDRANYGYTF.

About this clone: Other DNA sequences in the sample encode the same CDR3. This chain uses TRBV7-2 with TRBJ1-1; 7 bases fit TRBD1. With V trimmed by 5 bases and J by 4 bases, 4 bases remained unmatched. The CDR3 has 13 amino acids. Germline lookup yields CDR1 SGHTA and CDR2 FQGNSA. The CDR3 sequence is CASSRQGATEAFF. The CDR3 nucleotides read TGTGCCAGCAGCCGACAGGGAGCCACTGAAGCTTTCTTT.